This is a list of T cell receptor beta chains from one sample in a study of T-cell reconstitution after alpha-beta-depleted transplantation in children. TCRdb redid the calling of the PCR reads with MiXCR, one entry per CDR3 protein. This table has about 270,000 distinct CDR3 sequences, more than 9% appearing once. The specimen comprised PBMCs from the stem cell graft donor, sampled from the stem cell graft. The source of these receptors is a human donor who donated a stem cell graft to a child with SCID. The CDR3 runs from the conserved cysteine through the conserved F or W. The D gene is left open where the match is weak. Expanded clones are given a class, and other clones once, few, many or no size at all.

v_call: TRBV7-6
clone_size: few
d_call: NA
cdr3_length: 13
j_call: TRBJ2-7
cdr3_nt: TGTGCCAGCAGCTGGGGAGCCGACTACGAGCAGTACTTC
cdr3_aa: CASSWGADYEQYF

v_call: TRBV11-3
clone_size: few
d_call: NA
cdr3_length: 13
j_call: TRBJ2-1
cdr3_nt: TGTGCCAGCAGCTCCCAGACCTACAATGAGCAGTTCTTC
cdr3_aa: CASSSQTYNEQFF

v_call: TRBV2
clone_size: many
d_call: NA
cdr3_length: 14
j_call: TRBJ2-2
cdr3_nt: TGTGCCAGCAGGAAAAGGGGGAACACCGGGGAGCTGTTTTTT
cdr3_aa: CASRKRGNTGELFF

v_call: TRBV12-3/TRBV12-4
clone_size: NA
d_call: NA
cdr3_length: 14
j_call: TRBJ2-7
cdr3_nt: TGTGCCAGCAGTGCCGGGGACGGACTCTACGAGCAGTACTTC
cdr3_aa: CASSAGDGLYEQYF

v_call: TRBV12-5
clone_size: few
d_call: TRBD1
cdr3_length: 16
j_call: TRBJ1-2
cdr3_nt: TGTGCTAGTGGTTTGGTCGTGGGACAGGGCGCTTATGGCTACACCTTC
cdr3_aa: CASGLVVGQGAYGYTF

v_call: TRBV7-8
clone_size: few
d_call: NA
cdr3_length: 13
j_call: TRBJ2-7
cdr3_nt: TGTGCCAGCAGCTTAAACCAGGGGTTCGAGCAGTACTTC
cdr3_aa: CASSLNQGFEQYF

v_call: TRBV12-3/TRBV12-4
clone_size: many
d_call: TRBD1
cdr3_length: 12
j_call: TRBJ1-2
cdr3_nt: TGTGCCAGCAGTTCAGGGGGCTATGGCTACACCTTC
cdr3_aa: CASSSGGYGYTF

v_call: TRBV12-3/TRBV12-4
clone_size: few
d_call: NA
cdr3_length: 12
j_call: TRBJ2-7
cdr3_nt: TGTGCCAGCAGTTTGTCTGCCTCCGAGCAGTACTTC
cdr3_aa: CASSLSASEQYF

v_call: TRBV27
clone_size: many
d_call: NA
cdr3_length: 13
j_call: TRBJ1-1
cdr3_nt: TGTGCCAGCAGTTTATCAGGGGTCACTGAAGCTTTCTTT
cdr3_aa: CASSLSGVTEAFF

v_call: TRBV27
clone_size: few
d_call: TRBD2
cdr3_length: 14
j_call: TRBJ2-1
cdr3_nt: TGTGCCAGCAGTCCTAGCGGGGGGGCGAGGGAGCAGTTCTTC
cdr3_aa: CASSPSGGAREQFF

v_call: TRBV27
clone_size: few
d_call: NA
cdr3_length: 14
j_call: TRBJ2-7
cdr3_nt: TGTGCCAGCAGTTTATCGCGGAGGGGTGACGAGCAGTACTTC
cdr3_aa: CASSLSRRGDEQYF

v_call: TRBV9
clone_size: few
d_call: NA
cdr3_length: 15
j_call: TRBJ1-5
cdr3_nt: TGTGCCAGCAGCGTAGGGACATCAGCGGATCAGCCCCAGCATTTT
cdr3_aa: CASSVGTSADQPQHF

v_call: TRBV14
clone_size: many
d_call: NA
cdr3_length: 14
j_call: TRBJ2-2
cdr3_nt: TGTGCCAGCAGCCAAGGCGCCTACACCGGGGAGCTGTTTTTT
cdr3_aa: CASSQGAYTGELFF

v_call: TRBV19
clone_size: few
d_call: NA
cdr3_length: 13
j_call: TRBJ2-7
cdr3_nt: TGTGCCAGTAGTGCGCTAAGGGGAGGCGAGCAGTACTTC
cdr3_aa: CASSALRGGEQYF

v_call: TRBV5-1
clone_size: NA
d_call: NA
cdr3_length: 14
j_call: TRBJ2-3
cdr3_nt: TGCGCCAGCAGCTTGGGACCTAACACAGATACGCAGTATTTT
cdr3_aa: CASSLGPNTDTQYF

v_call: TRBV12-3/TRBV12-4
clone_size: NA
d_call: NA
cdr3_length: 15
j_call: TRBJ1-5
cdr3_nt: TGTGCCAGCAGTCTTTGGGTCTCTGGCAATCAGCCCCAGCATTTT
cdr3_aa: CASSLWVSGNQPQHF

v_call: TRBV3-1
clone_size: NA
d_call: TRBD2
cdr3_length: 17
j_call: TRBJ2-2
cdr3_nt: TGTGCCAGCAGCCAACCAACTAGCGGGGGGGCTGTCGGGGAGCTGTTTTTT
cdr3_aa: CASSQPTSGGAVGELFF

v_call: TRBV6-1
clone_size: NA
d_call: TRBD2
cdr3_length: 17
j_call: TRBJ2-3
cdr3_nt: TGTGCCAGCAGTGAAGCTAGAGCGGGGGGGCCGACAGATACGCAGTATTTT
cdr3_aa: CASSEARAGGPTDTQYF

v_call: TRBV7-2
clone_size: many
d_call: NA
cdr3_length: 14
j_call: TRBJ2-2
cdr3_nt: TGTGCCAGCACCCCGGGGGTAGGCTCCGGGGAGCTGTTTTTT
cdr3_aa: CASTPGVGSGELFF

v_call: TRBV18
clone_size: NA
d_call: NA
cdr3_length: 14
j_call: TRBJ2-3
cdr3_nt: TGTGCCAACGCAAAGGGGGGCCTCACAGATACGCAGTATTTT
cdr3_aa: CANAKGGLTDTQYF

v_call: TRBV20-1
clone_size: few
d_call: NA
cdr3_length: 12
j_call: TRBJ1-5
cdr3_nt: TGCAGTGCTAGCAGCAGCAATCAGCCCCAGCATTTT
cdr3_aa: CSASSSNQPQHF

v_call: TRBV4-1
clone_size: many
d_call: TRBD1
cdr3_length: 14
j_call: TRBJ2-1
cdr3_nt: TGCGCCAGCAGCCACGACAGGGGGGTAAATGAGCAGTTCTTC
cdr3_aa: CASSHDRGVNEQFF

v_call: TRBV2
clone_size: NA
d_call: NA
cdr3_length: 15
j_call: TRBJ2-7
cdr3_nt: TGTGCCAGCAGTGAAGCGCCCCTAGGGGTAGGGGAGCAGTACTTC
cdr3_aa: CASSEAPLGVGEQYF

v_call: TRBV21-1
clone_size: few
d_call: NA
cdr3_length: 15
j_call: TRBJ1-1
cdr3_nt: TGTGCCAGCAGCAAAGTCGCGACAGGTCCCGCTGAAGCTTTCTTT
cdr3_aa: CASSKVATGPAEAFF

v_call: TRBV27
clone_size: NA
d_call: NA
cdr3_length: 16
j_call: TRBJ1-1
cdr3_nt: TGTGCCAGCAGCTACTTAGTATCCGGGGGGAACACTGAAGCTTTCTTT
cdr3_aa: CASSYLVSGGNTEAFF

v_call: TRBV7-6
clone_size: NA
d_call: NA
cdr3_length: 14
j_call: TRBJ2-7
cdr3_nt: TGTGCCAGCAGCTTAAAGGACAGTACCTACGAGCAGTACTTC
cdr3_aa: CASSLKDSTYEQYF

v_call: TRBV3-1
clone_size: few
d_call: TRBD2
cdr3_length: 16
j_call: TRBJ2-3
cdr3_nt: TGTGCCAGCAGCCAAGCGTCTAGCGGGGGAACAGATACGCAGTATTTT
cdr3_aa: CASSQASSGGTDTQYF

v_call: TRBV7-9
clone_size: NA
d_call: TRBD2
cdr3_length: 14
j_call: TRBJ2-2
cdr3_nt: TGTGCCAGAACTATAGCGGGGGTAACCGGGGAGCTGTTTTTT
cdr3_aa: CARTIAGVTGELFF

v_call: TRBV20-1
clone_size: few
d_call: NA
cdr3_length: 15
j_call: TRBJ2-1
cdr3_nt: TGCAGTGCTAGAGATTACAGGACAGCAGTACATGAGCAGTTCTTC
cdr3_aa: CSARDYRTAVHEQFF

v_call: TRBV10-2
clone_size: many
d_call: NA
cdr3_length: 12
j_call: TRBJ2-1
cdr3_nt: TGCGCCAGCAGTGAGTCTGTAAATGAGCAGTTCTTC
cdr3_aa: CASSESVNEQFF

v_call: TRBV5-6
clone_size: few
d_call: NA
cdr3_length: 13
j_call: TRBJ2-5
cdr3_nt: TGTGCCAGCAGCCGTAACAGTGGGGAGACCCAGTACTTC
cdr3_aa: CASSRNSGETQYF

v_call: TRBV2
clone_size: NA
d_call: NA
cdr3_length: 17
j_call: TRBJ2-1
cdr3_nt: TGTGCCAGCAGTGAATGGCAGGAGCTGGGGGTCCGGATTGAGCAGTTCTTC
cdr3_aa: CASSEWQELGVRIEQFF

v_call: TRBV5-1
clone_size: many
d_call: TRBD2
cdr3_length: 15
j_call: TRBJ2-5
cdr3_nt: TGCGCCAGCAGCTTGGCTCCGCGGGGGCAAGAGACCCAGTACTTC
cdr3_aa: CASSLAPRGQETQYF

v_call: TRBV7-3
clone_size: few
d_call: NA
cdr3_length: 15
j_call: TRBJ1-3
cdr3_nt: TGTGCCAGCAGCGAGGGAGTCAAGACGGAAAACACCATATATTTT
cdr3_aa: CASSEGVKTENTIYF

v_call: TRBV6-5
clone_size: NA
d_call: NA
cdr3_length: 15
j_call: TRBJ1-4
cdr3_nt: TGTGCCAGCAGTTACTCGGGGGGGGGTGATGAAAAACTGTTTTTT
cdr3_aa: CASSYSGGGDEKLFF

v_call: TRBV4-2
clone_size: many
d_call: NA
cdr3_length: 14
j_call: TRBJ2-3
cdr3_nt: TGTGCCAGCAGCCAAGGCTCCTCTGCAGATACGCAGTATTTT
cdr3_aa: CASSQGSSADTQYF

v_call: TRBV20-1
clone_size: many
d_call: NA
cdr3_length: 13
j_call: TRBJ2-5
cdr3_nt: TGCAGTACCTCCAGGGGCCTCCAAGAGACCCAGTACTTC
cdr3_aa: CSTSRGLQETQYF

v_call: TRBV2
clone_size: NA
d_call: NA
cdr3_length: 14
j_call: TRBJ1-2
cdr3_nt: TGTGCCAGCAGGGCCACCGCACTTGACTATGGCTACACCTTC
cdr3_aa: CASRATALDYGYTF